This entry describes one T cell receptor beta chain. No antigen is known for it. This sample was included in a study of T cells after yellow fever vaccination. Points from the study as a whole: In post-booster samples, most primary-vaccination clones reappeared (96% CD4, 88% CD8).

Each CDR3 protein gets one entry after TCRdb re-called the 5' RACE reads with MiXCR. Here the sample spans about 400,000 distinct CDR3 sequences, approximately 6% being singletons. With 5 bases removed from V and 0 bases from J, the gap between germline ends came to 11 bases. Germline loops: CDR1 SGHTA, CDR2 FQGTGA. The CDR3 is 15 amino acids. The chain carries TRBV7-3 and TRBJ2-1; tentative D call: TRBD2 (5 bases). The TCR originated in a man aged 30 to 45 who received the YFV17D yellow fever vaccine. The specimen was PBMCs, collected 5 days after the yellow fever booster vaccination. The CDR3 protein is CASSPQTTSYNEQFF. In DNA form, the CDR3 reads TGTGCCAGCAGCCCCCAGACTACCTCCTACAATGAGCAGTTCTTC.